The 4 T cell receptor beta chains below were found in one sample sequenced in a study of T cell responses to AZD1222 COVID-19 vaccine. Assay: immunoSEQ multiplex PCR; the TCRdb copy retains only in-frame clones and omits some. The table shows about 120,000 clones, with roughly 91% occurring only once. The input for sequencing was peripheral blood, taken on day 0 of MenACWY control vaccination. The receptors were sampled from an adult in good health.

The V and J genes are TRBV4-2 and TRBJ1-5, with no clear D. Trimming stripped 0 bases from V and 4 bases from J, with 10 bases between. This CDR3 has 15 amino acids. Germline V gene sequence: CDR1 LGHNA, CDR2 YNFKEQ. Here the CDR3 DNA reads TGTGCCAGCAGCCAAGATCGCCGGGTGAATCAGCCCCAGCATTTT. Its protein is CASSQDRRVNQPQHF.

This clone was observed a handful of times. The chain links TRBV13 to TRBJ1-3; 8 bases line up with TRBD1. V gave up 0 bases and J gave up 0 bases; unmatched junction bases: 7. Germline V lookup: CDR1 PRHDT, CDR2 FYEKMQ (reference sequence). This CDR3 is 18 amino acids long. As DNA, the CDR3 is TGTGCCAGCAGCTTAGGCCCATCAGGGGGCTACTCTGGAAACACCATATATTTT. This translates into CASSLGPSGGYSGNTIYF.

This chain connects TRBV24-1 to TRBJ2-3, with D tentatively TRBD2 (6 bases). The CDR3 consists of 13 residues. Per germline, CDR1 KGHDR and CDR2 SFDVKD. V was cut by 3 bases and J by 9 bases, with 12 bases left in between. This CDR3 reads CATSDRLEDTQYF. DNA of the CDR3: TGTGCCACCAGTGATCGACTAGAGGACACGCAGTATTTT.

This chain connects TRBV4-3 to TRBJ2-2, with a tentative D call TRBD2 (6 bases). CDR1 is LGHNA, CDR2 YSLEER, per germline. The CDR3 is 16 residues long. Trimming pared 0 bases from V and 5 bases from J, leaving 13 bases between. CDR3 coding DNA: TGCGCCAGCAGCCAAGATGCGGCAGGGAGGACCGGGGAGCTGTTTTTT. Translated, it gives CASSQDAAGRTGELFF.